This T cell receptor (beta chain) stems from a study of identical twins. TCRdb re-derived calls from the 5' RACE reads in MiXCR, one entry per CDR3 protein. This repertoire shows about 720,000 distinct CDR3 sequences, 8.6% found once; its top ten account for 0.85% to 1%. In this sample, this clonotype turned up once. The sample was also linked to a second study, of yellow fever vaccine responses in identical twins.

Sequencing was carried out using PBMCs. The TCR comes from a woman between 18 and 30 years old in good health.

CDR3 sequence (DNA): TGTGCCAGCTCGCCCCCCGGGACAGGGGTGAACGAGCAGTACTTC. As protein: CASSPPGTGVNEQYF. The J gene is TRBJ2-7, the V gene TRBV18, with 10 bases fitting TRBD1. J gave up 5 bases and V 6 bases, and 10 bases lay outside the gene matches. This CDR3 has 15 amino acids. Germline V gene data show CDR1 as KGHSH and CDR2 as LQKENI.